These 5 T cell receptor beta chains came from one sample sequenced in a study of beta chain features in type 1 diabetes. Broader study findings: Type 1 diabetes patients showed a moderate but significant shortening of TCRB CDR3s in all four CD4+ subsets.

The entirety of the isolated RNA underwent reverse transcription, so expressed TCRB transcripts were sequenced. TCRdb keeps only in-frame clones here, not all; method: immunoSEQ multiplex PCR. The table has 150,000 or so clones, almost 65% seen once. The antigens of these receptors remain unknown. The sequenced material came from naive CD4+ T cells from blood. These receptors all come from a man aged 25-45 years with type 1 diabetes.

The chain employs TRBV7-9 and TRBJ2-1; 7 positions match TRBD2. This CDR3 has 17 amino acids. The V segment lost 2 bases and the J segment 3 bases; nucleotides outside the gene matches: 10. Germline V gives CDR1 SEHNR, CDR2 FQNEAQ (reference sequence). CDR3 residues: CASSLLLAGPHYNEQFF. The CDR3 region has the DNA TGTGCCAGCAGCTTATTGTTAGCGGGCCCTCACTACAATGAGCAGTTCTTC. Complete variable domain (other parts from reference TRBV7-9 and TRBJ2-1): DTGVSQNPRHKITKRGQNVTFRCDPISEHNRLYWYRQTLGQGPEFLTYFQNEAQLEKSRLLSDRFSAERPKGSFSTLEIQRTEQGDSAMYLCASSLLLAGPHYNEQFFGPGTRLTVL.

This chain links TRBV25-1 with TRBJ2-7; D remains unclear. This CDR3 region has 13 residues. CDR1 MGHDK and CDR2 SYGVNS come from the germline V gene. Deletions cut 3 bases from V and 6 bases from J, with 12 bases between. Here the CDR3 reads CASSDGLLLEQYF. CDR3 DNA: TGTGCCAGCAGTGATGGCCTCCTCCTCGAGCAGTACTTC.

The genes are TRBV30 and TRBJ1-4; D may be TRBD1 (6 bases). V lost 5 bases and J lost 8, with 12 bases in between. The CDR3 totals 12 residues. In germline, CDR1 is GTSNPN, CDR2 SVGIG (reference sequence). CDR3 sequence: CAWGQRREKLFF. The CDR3 nucleotides read TGTGCCTGGGGACAGAGGAGAGAAAAACTGTTTTTT.

The CDR3 DNA follows: TGCGCCAGCAGCTTTATGGCTGAGGAAGAGACCCAGTACTTC. It codes for CASSFMAEEETQYF. This rearrangement joins TRBV4-3 to TRBJ2-5; D unresolved. The CDR3 consists of 14 residues. Trimming took off 5 bases at V and 3 bases at J, with 13 bases between the two ends. CDR1 and CDR2 from the germline V gene are LGHNA and YSLEER.

As for this clone: One end of the junction fails to match germline, which may point to a read error. V and J are TRBV7-7 and TRBJ2-5; TRBD1 might be the D (6 bases). The CDR3 contains 13 residues. Germline CDR1 is SSHAT and CDR2 is FNYEAQ (reference sequence). CDR3 in amino acids: CASSSRGQETQYF. The CDR3 bases are TGTGCTAGCAGTTCCAGGGGTCAAGAGACCCAGTACTTC. The whole variable domain, filled in from reference TRBV7-7 and TRBJ2-5, reads GAGVSQSPRYKVTKRGQDVTLRCDPISSHATLYWYQQALGQGPEFLTYFNYEAQPDKSGLPSDRFSAERPEGSISTLTIQRTEQRDSAMYRCASSSRGQETQYFGPGTRLLVL.